What follows describes a single TCR beta chain. The data originate from a study of Ad26.COV2.S vaccination and SARS-CoV-2 variants. Study details: Within the COV1001 Ad26.COV2.S trial arm, the donor was enrolled. Ad26.COV2.S, an intramuscular injection, was given once or twice 56 days apart.

Produced via immunoSEQ multiplex PCR; TCRdb's table is partial and in-frame only. The table records some 450,000 clones, 80% to 95% of them present only once. Treatment indicated: roughly 19 received Ad26.COV2.S at low or high dose, single or two shots; five or six received placebo; per-sample allocation not given. Sampling took place 63 days after the first vaccine or placebo injection. The CDR3 consists of 16 residues. The germline V gene has CDR1 SGHTA and CDR2 FQGTGA. After removal of 0 bases from V and 7 bases from J, the junction contained 6 bases not matched to a gene. J is TRBJ2-1 and V is TRBV7-3, with TRBD1 matching 10 bases. The TCR was taken from a person aged 18-60 years who received the Ad26.COV2.S COVID-19 vaccine or a placebo. Sample: peripheral blood, taken in a trial of Ad26.COV2.S vaccine versus placebo. The CDR3: CASSLTPTGGRNEQFF. The CDR3 nucleotides read TGTGCCAGCAGCTTAACCCCGACAGGGGGCCGGAATGAGCAGTTCTTC.